This T cell receptor (beta chain) emerged from a study of shared clonotypes between healthy human individuals. Study findings and constraints: Estimated richness was generally greater in naive than memory subsets.

Deep-level running was used for the assay. Libraries were prepared by immunoSEQ multiplex PCR; TCRdb keeps only in-frame clonotypes and omits some of them. The sample records millions of clones, around 90% being singletons. For this clone: What it binds is not known.

Participating donors were healthy, HIV-negative adults free of recent acute infections or vaccinations. CD4+ cells were split into CD45RA+ naive and CD45RA-negative memory subsets. Sequences were obtained from naive CD4+ T cells sorted from blood. Subset reported: CD45RA+ positively selected. This receptor was taken from a man between 18 and 35 years old in good health.

CDR3 region: CASSLGGTGVTEAFF. The CDR3 DNA is TGCGCCAGCAGCTTGGGAGGGACAGGGGTCACTGAAGCTTTCTTT. The chain has TRBV5-1 and TRBJ1-1; TRBD1 agrees at 10 bases. Germline lookup yields CDR1 SGHRS and CDR2 YFSETQ. V trimming: 0 bases; J trimming: 4 bases; junction bases outside the gene matches: 3. CDR3 length equals 15 residues.